This T cell receptor beta chain was obtained from a study of CD8+ T cells in alopecia areata. This clone was detected only a few times. Germline values: CDR1 SGHKS, CDR2 YYEKEE (reference sequence). The V gene lost 0 bases and the J gene lost 0 bases, with 7 bases spanning the gap. This CDR3 contains 15 residues. Sequencing used cDNA as its template, made by extracting RNA and reverse transcribing it. Profiling relied on immunoSEQ multiplex PCR, and the TCRdb table lists in-frame clones only, not all of them. Among roughly 100,000 clones listed, around 59% were seen once. The receptor was derived from a human donor in good health. Sequencing was carried out using CD4+ T cells sorted from blood. V gene TRBV5-5 combines with J gene TRBJ1-5; D gene uncertain. The CDR3 nucleotides read TGTGCCAGCAGCTTGGGCCACTATAGCAATCAGCCCCAGCATTTT. Encoded protein: CASSLGHYSNQPQHF.